Sequencing of this TCR beta chain was carried out in a study of blood T cell repertoires in COVID-19. Study information: Acute and convalescent COVID-19 specimens originated in the United States, Italy and Spain. PBMCs, B-cell-depleted T cells, or T cells provided the cDNA or gDNA that made up the material.

Living in 24 US areas, the participants were between roughly 18 and 89 years of age. Within the 2 weeks before study entry, each person in the exposed group met a COVID-19 case. The assay was immunoSEQ multiplex PCR, and TCRdb's table has in-frame clones only and misses some. Of almost 350,000 clones listed, around nine tenths are singletons. The TCR comes from a woman younger than 45 who had been exposed to COVID-19. The sequenced material came from PBMCs or T cells enriched from blood (not recorded which).

The CDR3 sequence: CASTGRFMNTEAFF. In DNA, the CDR3 is TGTGCCAGTACTGGGAGGTTCATGAACACTGAAGCTTTCTTT. The V call is TRBV19, the J call TRBJ1-1; unclear D gene. Germline V lookup: CDR1 LNHDA, CDR2 SQIVND (reference sequence). Deletions cut 7 bases from V and 0 bases from J, with 12 bases between. There are 14 residues in the CDR3.